A single sample gave rise to the 10 T cell receptor beta chains below, sequenced in a study of lung T cells in sarcoidosis with Löfgren's syndrome. MiXCR, applied by TCRdb to the reads, yields one record per CDR3 protein. This sample carries approximately 20,000 distinct CDR3 sequences, 20% to 25% of them seen once, and the ten largest clones take 4.1%. The sample was CD4+ T cells from PBMCs. All receptors come from a human donor with sarcoidosis (Löfgren's syndrome or another form), or a control subject (not recorded which).

This clonotype was picked up many times. This chain uses TRBV7-9 with TRBJ2-5, with D possibly TRBD1 on 5 matching bases. The CDR3 runs to 15 residues. The germline V and J ends were trimmed by 1 base and 5 bases, with 14 bases remaining between them. Germline V gene lookup returns CDR1 SEHNR and CDR2 FQNEAQ (reference sequence). The CDR3 DNA reads TGTGCCAGCAGCTTAGGAGACAGCGCGCAGGAGACCCAGTACTTC. Translation: CASSLGDSAQETQYF.

This clonotype qualifies as medium-sized. The gene calls are TRBV6-1 and TRBJ1-2, with TRBD1 as a possible D gene (6 bases). Germline CDR1 and CDR2: MNHNS and SASEGT. Trimming took off 6 bases at V and 8 bases at J, with 16 bases between the two ends. The CDR3 loop spans 13 amino acids. The CDR3 is CASSPGQFPGYTF. The CDR3 DNA is TGTGCCAGCAGCCCAGGACAGTTCCCCGGCTACACCTTC.

This clonotype came up many times. The chain uses TRBV7-2 and TRBJ2-7, with 12 positions matching TRBD2. CDR1 and CDR2 from the germline V gene are SGHTA and FQGNSA. The CDR3 sequence is 15 residues long. V was clipped by 3 bases and J by 4 bases; unmatched bases: 4. The CDR3 sequence is CASSFGLAGFYEQYF. Written as DNA, the CDR3 is TGTGCCAGCAGCTTCGGACTAGCGGGATTTTACGAGCAGTACTTC.

This clonotype was counted many times. The V gene is TRBV7-2, the J gene TRBJ2-3, with 10 positions matching TRBD2. The CDR3 runs 16 residues. Germline V gives CDR1 SGHTA, CDR2 FQGNSA. V shed 4 bases, J shed 2 bases, and the junction held 6 bases outside the gene matches. CDR3 in amino acids: CASSSSSGGVTDTQYF. CDR3 coding DNA: TGTGCCAGCAGCTCGTCTAGCGGGGGAGTCACAGATACGCAGTATTTT. Full variable domain (remainder filled in from reference TRBV7-2 and TRBJ2-3): GAGVSQSPSNKVTEKGKDVELRCDPISGHTALYWYRQSLGQGLEFLIYFQGNSAPDKSGLPSDRFSAERTGGSVSTLTIQRTQQEDSAVYLCASSSSSGGVTDTQYFGPGTRLTVL.

A note on this clonotype: With a much larger clone just one base away, this may be a read error. V is TRBV7-2 and J is TRBJ1-5; TRBD1 matches at 7 bases. The CDR3 consists of 15 residues. Germline V CDR1 and CDR2: SGHTA, FQGNSA. Unmatched junction bases numbered 7, after V lost 5 bases and J lost 3 bases. The DNA of the CDR3 is TGTGCCAGCAGCCTGACAGGGAATGTCAATCAGCCCCAGCATTTT. Protein sequence: CASSLTGNVNQPQHF.

This clonotype was detected many times. The gene calls are TRBV7-2 and TRBJ2-3; no firm D call. The CDR3 consists of 15 residues. Germline V gives CDR1 SGHTA, CDR2 FQGNSA. Trimming shortened V by 0 bases and J by 0 bases, and 7 bases separated the two germline ends. CDR3 in DNA: TGTGCCAGCAGCTTAGCAGGTAGCAGCACAGATACGCAGTATTTT. It encodes CASSLAGSSTDTQYF.

To note about this clonotype: This may stem from a read error, because a much larger clone lies one nucleotide away. The chain couples TRBV24-1 to TRBJ2-5; TRBD1 agrees at 7 bases. Germline loops: CDR1 KGHDR, CDR2 SFDVKD. There are 13 residues in the CDR3. CDR3 nucleotide sequence: TGTGCCACCAGTGAGTACAGGGGAGAGACCCAGTGCTTC. Protein: CATSEYRGETQCF.

This clonotype was found many times. The rearrangement links TRBV2 to TRBJ1-1, with D possibly being TRBD1 (5 bases). CDR3 length: 14 residues. CDR1 is SNHLY and CDR2 is FYNNEI in the germline V gene. Trimming pared 0 bases from V and 7 bases from J, leaving 12 bases between. The CDR3: CASSEAPLDSEAFF. DNA for the CDR3: TGTGCCAGCAGTGAAGCCCCTCTTGACAGTGAAGCTTTCTTT.

This clonotype was picked up many times. The chain is built from TRBV6-1 and TRBJ2-7, with 8 positions matching TRBD1. Trimming cost V 6 bases and J 1 base; bases outside gene matches: 8. This CDR3 region has 15 residues. Germline V CDR1 and CDR2: MNHNS, SASEGT. The CDR3 coding sequence is TGTGCCAGCAGCTGGCCCGGACAGGGTTCCTACGAGCAGTACTTC. Translated, it gives CASSWPGQGSYEQYF.

This clonotype has at least ten counts. This chain links TRBV28 with TRBJ1-1, with 9 bases aligning to TRBD1. Unmatched junction bases numbered 5, after V lost 4 bases and J lost 2 bases. Germline CDR1 MDHEN, CDR2 SYDVKM. The CDR3 covers 15 residues. CDR3 sequence: CASSYRGRLNTEAFF. CDR3 DNA: TGTGCCAGCAGTTACAGGGGGCGTCTCAACACTGAAGCTTTCTTT.